The 25 T cell receptor beta chains listed next were all sequenced from one sample in a study of blood T cell repertoires in COVID-19. Using immunoSEQ multiplex PCR, the repertoire was profiled, and TCRdb retains in-frame clones only, with some absent. The sample yields tens of thousands of clones, around 87% seen once. Sequencing used peripheral blood. The receptors were gathered from a human donor with acute or convalescent COVID-19. The donor label of this sample is uncertain.

The V and J genes are TRBV6-6 and TRBJ1-2; 10 nucleotides line up with TRBD1. CDR1 and CDR2 (germline): MNHNY, SVGAGI (reference sequence). J gave up 3 bases and V 6 bases, and 13 bases lay outside the gene matches. The CDR3 is 17 amino acids. The CDR3 sequence: CASSRQGARLGDYGYTF. CDR3 bases: TGTGCCAGCAGCCGACAGGGGGCCCGGTTGGGTGACTATGGCTACACCTTC.

This rearrangement joins TRBV10-2 to TRBJ1-5, with 9 bases fitting TRBD1. Losses at the gene ends were 0 bases for V and 1 base for J; bases not matched to a gene: 1. Germline lookup yields CDR1 WSHSY and CDR2 SAAADI. The CDR3 is 16 residues long. The CDR3 DNA reads as TGCGCCAGCAGTGAGTCGACAGGGGGAAGCAATCAGCCCCAGCATTTT. Translated: CASSESTGGSNQPQHF.

V gene TRBV28 combines with J gene TRBJ1-4, with 10 bases aligning to TRBD1. The CDR3 is 15 residues long. V shed 3 bases and J 5 bases; nucleotides not matched to a gene: 3. Looked up from germline, CDR1 is MDHEN and CDR2 is SYDVKM. Here the CDR3 DNA reads TGTGCCAGCAGTTTGACGACAGGGGGCAATGAAAAACTGTTTTTT. It encodes CASSLTTGGNEKLFF.

The V call is TRBV11-2, the J call TRBJ1-2, with 7 bases that match TRBD1. The CDR3 is 19 amino acids. V shed 5 bases, J shed 1 base, and the junction held 19 bases outside the gene matches. Per germline, CDR1 SGHAT and CDR2 FQNNGV. The CDR3 sequence is CASSPLRSPQGMHNYGYTF. CDR3 bases: TGTGCCAGCAGCCCACTTCGGTCCCCACAGGGGATGCATAACTATGGCTACACCTTC.

The CDR3 loop reads CASSEVVGGGGYEQYF. In DNA, the CDR3 is TGTGCCAGCAGCGAAGTGGTTGGCGGGGGAGGCTACGAGCAGTACTTC. V is TRBV7-9 and J is TRBJ2-7; TRBD2 matches at 7 bases. The CDR3 spans 16 residues. V was pared by 5 bases and J by 3 bases, with 13 bases of the junction left unmatched. CDR1 is SEHNR and CDR2 is FQNEAQ in the germline V gene (reference sequence).

The chain recombines TRBV6-5 with TRBJ1-2, with D unclear. Trimming took 5 bases from V and 2 from J, leaving 12 bases between them. The V gene's germline CDR1 is MNHEY and CDR2 SVGAGI. This CDR3 is 14 amino acids long. Written as DNA, the CDR3 is TGTGCCAGCAGTCCCTCGGGTGGAAACTATGGCTACACCTTC. Amino acids: CASSPSGGNYGYTF.

The chain uses TRBV5-4 and TRBJ2-3, with D possibly TRBD1 on 6 matching bases. Germline CDR1 and CDR2: SGHNT and YYREEE (reference sequence). CDR3 size: 14 residues. V gave up 4 bases and J gave up 2 bases, with 11 bases separating them. CDR3 nucleotide sequence: TGTGCCAGCAGCCCGGACAGAAACACAGATACGCAGTATTTT. Encoded protein: CASSPDRNTDTQYF.

This chain links TRBV7-9 with TRBJ2-7, with 11 bases identical to TRBD2. Germline assignment: CDR1 SEHNR and CDR2 FQNEAQ (reference sequence). The CDR3 runs 15 residues. V dropped 5 bases and J dropped 3; count of bases not matched to a gene: 6. CDR3 sequence (DNA): TGTGCCAGCAGCATCACTAGCGGGGGAAGCTACGAGCAGTACTTC. Its translation is CASSITSGGSYEQYF.

This sequence joins TRBV29-1 and TRBJ1-2, with D possibly matching TRBD1 (6 bases). Trimming shortened V by 2 bases and J by 7 bases, and 11 bases separated the two germline ends. CDR3 length equals 12 residues. CDR1 and CDR2 (germline): SQVTM, ANQGSEA. The chain's CDR3 is CSVEPTGSGYTF. CDR3 nucleotide sequence: TGCAGCGTTGAACCCACAGGGAGTGGCTACACCTTC.

This rearrangement joins TRBV27 to TRBJ1-2; the match to TRBD1 covers 7 bases. The CDR3 loop spans 16 amino acids. V lost 0 bases and J lost 4; bases outside the gene matches: 8. Germline V gene lookup returns CDR1 MNHEY and CDR2 SMNVEV (reference sequence). The CDR3 reads CASSLSGRTGTYGYTF. DNA for the CDR3: TGTGCCAGCAGTTTATCCGGGCGGACAGGTACCTATGGCTACACCTTC.

The V call is TRBV9, the J call TRBJ2-3, with 7 nucleotides matching TRBD1. Germline-derived CDR1 and CDR2 are SGDLS and YYNGEE. V lost 4 bases, J lost 2 bases, and 10 bases stayed unmatched. CDR3 length equals 16 residues. The CDR3 protein is CASSLLQGLPTDTQYF. The CDR3 region has the DNA TGTGCCAGCAGCCTACTACAGGGGTTACCCACAGATACGCAGTATTTT.

The DNA for the CDR3 is TGTGCCAGCAGCTTAGAAGCAGGGACCGGGGAGCTGTTTTTT. Protein sequence: CASSLEAGTGELFF. The chain combines TRBV11-2 with TRBJ2-2; D is perhaps TRBD1 (5 bases). Trimming removed 0 bases from V and 5 bases from J, with 7 bases in between. This CDR3 has 14 residues. Germline lookup yields CDR1 SGHAT and CDR2 FQNNGV.

The rearrangement joins TRBV9 to TRBJ2-2, with a possible D match to TRBD2 (7 bases). Germline V gene data show CDR1 as SGDLS and CDR2 as YYNGEE. The CDR3 consists of 16 residues. Deletions cut 3 bases from V and 6 bases from J, with 18 bases between. In DNA form, the CDR3 reads TGTGCCAGCAGCGCCCACGGATCGGGGGGCCCCGGGGAGCTGTTTTTT. It encodes CASSAHGSGGPGELFF.

This clone appeared a single time. V gene TRBV7-8 combines with J gene TRBJ2-7; the D gene is possibly TRBD2 (6 bases). CDR1 and CDR2 (germline): SGHVS, FQNEAQ. Trimming shortened V by 5 bases and J by 0 bases, and 11 bases separated the two germline ends. The CDR3 totals 14 residues. This CDR3 is CASSRRDSSYEQYF. CDR3 in DNA: TGTGCCAGCAGCCGGCGGGACTCCTCCTACGAGCAGTACTTC.

This chain joins TRBV28 and TRBJ2-7; the D gene is possibly TRBD1 (5 bases). V lost 6 bases and J 6 bases, leaving 12 bases between the germline ends. Germline CDR1 and CDR2: MDHEN and SYDVKM. This CDR3 is built from 12 residues. CDR3 sequence: CASRHADTEQYF. The CDR3 bases are TGTGCCAGCAGACATGCGGACACCGAGCAGTACTTC.

The rearrangement uses TRBV28 and TRBJ1-2; D is perhaps TRBD1 (6 bases). The CDR3 covers 12 residues. Germline CDR1 and CDR2: MDHEN and SYDVKM. Trimming took off 10 bases at V and 2 bases at J, with 11 bases between the two ends. DNA of the CDR3: TGTGCCACCGAGGACAGAAACTATGGCTACACCTTC. It yields the protein CATEDRNYGYTF.

This chain links TRBV5-1 with TRBJ1-4, with D maybe TRBD1 (5 bases). Germline V gives CDR1 SGHRS, CDR2 YFSETQ. V lost 1 base, J lost 0 bases, and 13 bases lay in between. The length of the CDR3 is 17 residues. DNA for the CDR3: TGCGCCAGCAGCTTGAGTCAGGGAATTGCAACTAATGAAAAACTGTTTTTT. It codes for CASSLSQGIATNEKLFF.

This clone appeared a single time. The chain is built from TRBV2 and TRBJ1-6; 9 nucleotides match TRBD1. Losses at the gene ends were 1 base for V and 10 bases for J; bases not matched to a gene: 2. This CDR3 spans 14 amino acids. Germline CDR1 is SNHLY and CDR2 is FYNNEI. CDR3 sequence: CASSEGTGVSPLHF. CDR3 coding DNA: TGTGCCAGCAGTGAAGGGACAGGGGTGTCACCCCTCCACTTT.

This clone was observed a few times. The chain is built from TRBV6-6 and TRBJ2-7; D might be TRBD1 (5 bases). The CDR3 consists of 13 residues. CDR1 and CDR2 from the germline V gene are MNHNY and SVGAGI (reference sequence). The V and J ends lost 4 bases and 2 bases respectively, with 9 bases between them. CDR3 in DNA: TGTGCCAGCAGTTGGACACCCGCCTACGAGCAGTACTTC. This encodes CASSWTPAYEQYF.

The chain combines TRBV6-1 with TRBJ2-5; 9 bases are shared with TRBD1. The CDR3 covers 16 residues. With 2 bases clipped from V and 7 bases from J, the junction kept 11 bases outside the gene matches. Looked up from germline, CDR1 is MNHNS and CDR2 is SASEGT. CDR3 in DNA: TGTGCCAGCAGTGAAAGCGCTAACAGGGGGCAACGGACCCAGTACTTC. This translates into CASSESANRGQRTQYF.

This clone was recorded once. The V call is TRBV19, the J call TRBJ1-5, with 10 bases lining up with TRBD1. This CDR3 has 15 amino acids. Germline-derived CDR1 and CDR2 are LNHDA and SQIVND (reference sequence). The J segment lost 5 bases and the V segment lost 6 bases, leaving 7 bases of the junction unmatched. The CDR3 loop reads CASSPGQGGDQPQHF. CDR3 sequence (DNA): TGTGCCAGTAGCCCCGGACAGGGGGGCGATCAGCCCCAGCATTTT.

The chain employs TRBV12-1 and TRBJ2-1; the D segment call TRBD2 is taken from the table without a DNA check. TRBV12-1 is reported as a pseudogene. This CDR3 contains 19 residues. CDR3 protein: CASSFELAGARSSYNEQFF. The CDR3, as DNA: TGTGCCAGCAGCTTTGAACTAGCGGGGGCCAGGAGCTCCTACAATGAGCAGTTCTTC.

V and J are TRBV19 and TRBJ2-1; 9 nucleotides match TRBD1. The trim removed 6 bases at V and 6 bases at J, leaving 12 bases unmatched. Germline loops: CDR1 LNHDA, CDR2 SQIVND (reference sequence). The CDR3 extends over 16 amino acids. DNA of the CDR3: TGTGCCAGTAGCAGGCCCGGGACAGGGAAGGTCAATGAGCAGTTCTTC. Translation: CASSRPGTGKVNEQFF. Combining the CDR3 with reference TRBV19 and TRBJ2-1 gives the whole variable domain DGGITQSPKYLFRKEGQNVTLSCEQNLNHDAMYWYRQDPGQGLRLIYYSQIVNDFQKGDIAEGYSVSREKKESFPLTVTSAQKNPTAFYLCASSRPGTGKVNEQFFGPGTRLTVL.

The chain carries TRBV29-1 and TRBJ2-7; 8 nucleotides line up with TRBD1. The germline V gene encodes CDR1 SQVTM and CDR2 ANQGSEA. The CDR3 loop spans 12 amino acids. V shed 3 bases and J 6 bases; nucleotides not matched to a gene: 4. The CDR3 loop reads CSVDGQGVEQYF. The CDR3 DNA is TGCAGCGTTGATGGACAGGGTGTCGAGCAGTACTTC.

The chain couples TRBV6-6 to TRBJ2-7; possible D gene TRBD2, 6 bases. CDR1 and CDR2 from the germline V gene are MNHNY and SVGAGI (reference sequence). V shed 5 bases and J shed 5 bases, with 16 bases lying between them. This CDR3 is built from 14 residues. In DNA form, the CDR3 reads TGTGCCAGCAGTCACGGGACTCCGTACGACGAGCAGTACTTC. Its translation is CASSHGTPYDEQYF.